This T cell receptor beta chain was profiled in a study of T cell responses to AZD1222 COVID-19 vaccine. Trimming pared 1 base from V and 3 bases from J, leaving 7 bases between. The CDR3 has 13 residues. Germline V CDR1 and CDR2: SGHRS, YFSETQ. This clone was counted a single time. What it recognizes is unknown. General study findings and limits: Compared with day 0, the breadth and depth of the Spike-specific TCR repertoire rose significantly after two doses of AZD1222.

Sequencing used immunoSEQ multiplex PCR; TCRdb keeps in-frame clones, though not all of them. Among 150,000 to 200,000 clones listed, less than 95% were seen once. The sequencing here drew on peripheral blood, taken on day 0 of AZD1222 vaccination. This receptor was obtained from an adult in good health. V gene TRBV5-1 combines with J gene TRBJ1-1; D unclear. The CDR3: CASSLRRDTEAFF. Here the CDR3 DNA reads TGCGCCAGCAGCTTGCGGCGAGACACTGAAGCTTTCTTT.